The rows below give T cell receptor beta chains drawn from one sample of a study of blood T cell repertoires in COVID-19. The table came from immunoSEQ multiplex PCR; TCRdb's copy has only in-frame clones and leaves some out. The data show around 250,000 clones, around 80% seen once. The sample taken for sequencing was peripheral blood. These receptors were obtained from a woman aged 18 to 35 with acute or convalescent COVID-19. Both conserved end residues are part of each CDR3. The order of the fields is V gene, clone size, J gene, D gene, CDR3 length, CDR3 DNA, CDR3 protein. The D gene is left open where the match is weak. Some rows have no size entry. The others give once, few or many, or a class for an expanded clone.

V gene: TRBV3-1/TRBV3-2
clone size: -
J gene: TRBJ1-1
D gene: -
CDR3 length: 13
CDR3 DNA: TGTGCCAGCAGCCAAGTAAGGAGCACTGAAGCTTTCTTT
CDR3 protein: CASSQVRSTEAFF

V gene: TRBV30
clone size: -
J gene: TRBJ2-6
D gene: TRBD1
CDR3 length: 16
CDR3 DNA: TGTGCCTGGTATTCGCAGGGGGCGGCTGGGGCCAACGTCCTGACTTTC
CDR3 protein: CAWYSQGAAGANVLTF

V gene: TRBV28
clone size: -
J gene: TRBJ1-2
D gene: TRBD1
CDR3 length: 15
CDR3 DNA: TGTGCCAGCAGTCCACACCCCGGGACAGGGGATGGCTACACCTTC
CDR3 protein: CASSPHPGTGDGYTF

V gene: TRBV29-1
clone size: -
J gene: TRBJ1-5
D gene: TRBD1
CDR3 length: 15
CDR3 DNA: TGCAGCGTTGAGGAGACAGGGGACCCCAATCAGCCCCAGCATTTT
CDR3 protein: CSVEETGDPNQPQHF

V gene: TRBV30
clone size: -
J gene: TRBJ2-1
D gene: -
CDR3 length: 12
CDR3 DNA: TGTGCCTGGAGGGGCGCCCCCAATGAGCAGTTCTTC
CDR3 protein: CAWRGAPNEQFF

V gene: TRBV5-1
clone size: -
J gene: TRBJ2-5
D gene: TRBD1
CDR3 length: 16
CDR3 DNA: TGCGCCAGCAGCTTAAGAACCGGGACAGAGCAAGAGACCCAGTACTTC
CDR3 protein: CASSLRTGTEQETQYF

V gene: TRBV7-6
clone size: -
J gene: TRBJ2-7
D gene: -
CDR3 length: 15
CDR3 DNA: TGTGCCAGCAGCTTAGCCGGACAGATCCCTAACGAGCAGTACTTC
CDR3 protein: CASSLAGQIPNEQYF

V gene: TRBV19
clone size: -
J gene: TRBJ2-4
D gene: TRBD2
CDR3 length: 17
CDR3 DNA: TGTGCCAGTAGTAGGACTAGCGGGAGCTCCAACAAAAACATTCAGTACTTC
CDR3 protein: CASSRTSGSSNKNIQYF

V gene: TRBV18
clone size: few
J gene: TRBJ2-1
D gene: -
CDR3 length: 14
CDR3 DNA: TGTGCCAGCTCACCCACCACAGGGTACAATGAGCAGTTCTTC
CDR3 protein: CASSPTTGYNEQFF

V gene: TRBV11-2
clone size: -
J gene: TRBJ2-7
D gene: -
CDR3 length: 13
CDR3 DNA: TGTGCCAGCAGCTCAAGGAGCTCCTACGAGCAGTACTTC
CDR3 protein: CASSSRSSYEQYF

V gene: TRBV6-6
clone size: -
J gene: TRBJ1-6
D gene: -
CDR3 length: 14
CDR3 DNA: TGTGCCAGCAGTCGGGGGCAGTATAATTCACCCCTCCACTTT
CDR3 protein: CASSRGQYNSPLHF

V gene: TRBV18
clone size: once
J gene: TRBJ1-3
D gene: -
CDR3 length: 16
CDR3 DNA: TGTGCCAGCTCACCACCGGGCCGGCTCTCTGGAAACACCATATATTTT
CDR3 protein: CASSPPGRLSGNTIYF

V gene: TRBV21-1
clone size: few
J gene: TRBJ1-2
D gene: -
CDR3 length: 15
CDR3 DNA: TGTGCCAGCAGCAACCTGGTGTGGGGAGAATATGGCTACACCTTC
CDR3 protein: CASSNLVWGEYGYTF

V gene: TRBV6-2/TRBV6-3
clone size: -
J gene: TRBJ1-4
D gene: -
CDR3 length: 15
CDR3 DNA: TGTGCCAGCAGTTACGTGGGGGCCCTTACGGAAAAACTGTTTTTT
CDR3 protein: CASSYVGALTEKLFF

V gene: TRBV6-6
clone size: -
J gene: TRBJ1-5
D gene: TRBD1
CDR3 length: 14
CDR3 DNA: TGTGCCAGCAGTTATCAGGGGGGAAATCAGCCCCAGCATTTT
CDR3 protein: CASSYQGGNQPQHF

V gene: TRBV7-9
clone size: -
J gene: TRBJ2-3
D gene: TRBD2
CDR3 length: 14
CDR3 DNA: TGTGCCAGCAGCTTACTAGCGGGAGCGGTTACGCAGTATTTT
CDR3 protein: CASSLLAGAVTQYF

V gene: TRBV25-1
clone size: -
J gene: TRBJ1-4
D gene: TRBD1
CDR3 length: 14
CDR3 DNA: TGTGCCAGCAGTGAATGGACAGGGGTTGAAAAACTGTTTTTT
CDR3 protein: CASSEWTGVEKLFF

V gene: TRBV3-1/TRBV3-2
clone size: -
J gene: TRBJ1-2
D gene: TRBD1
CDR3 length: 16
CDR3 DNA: TGTGCCAGCAGCCATCCCCGGGACAGGGGAGTAGGTGGCTACACCTTC
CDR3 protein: CASSHPRDRGVGGYTF

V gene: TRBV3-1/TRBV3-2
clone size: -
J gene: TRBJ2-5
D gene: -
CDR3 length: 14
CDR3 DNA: TGTGCCAGCAGCCAGTACAGCCCTCAAGAGACCCAGTACTTC
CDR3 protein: CASSQYSPQETQYF

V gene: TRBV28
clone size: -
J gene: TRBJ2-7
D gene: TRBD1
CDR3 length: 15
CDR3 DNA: TGTGCCAGCAGTTTAAAGGGACAGGGATCCTACGAGCAGTACTTC
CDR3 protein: CASSLKGQGSYEQYF

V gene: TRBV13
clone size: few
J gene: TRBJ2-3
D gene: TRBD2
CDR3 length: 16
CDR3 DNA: TGTGCCAGCAGCTCATTAGCGGGAGATATCACAGATACGCAGTATTTT
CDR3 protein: CASSSLAGDITDTQYF

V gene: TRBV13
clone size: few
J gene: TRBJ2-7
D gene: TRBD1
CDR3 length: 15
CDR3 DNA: TGTGCCAGCAGCGGTGGGACAGTCTACTCCTACGAGCAGTACTTC
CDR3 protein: CASSGGTVYSYEQYF

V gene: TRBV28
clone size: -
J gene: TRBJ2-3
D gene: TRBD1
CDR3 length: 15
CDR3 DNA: TGTGCCAGCAGTATACAGGGGGCGCGGGCAGATACGCAGTATTTT
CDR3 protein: CASSIQGARADTQYF

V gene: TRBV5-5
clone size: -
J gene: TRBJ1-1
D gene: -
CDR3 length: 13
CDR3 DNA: TGTGCCAGCAGCTTCCAGGCGAACACTGAAGCTTTCTTT
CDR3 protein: CASSFQANTEAFF

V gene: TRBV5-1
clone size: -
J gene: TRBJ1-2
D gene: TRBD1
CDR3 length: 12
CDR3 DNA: TGCGCCAGCAGGACAGGGCTGGGTGGCTACACCTTC
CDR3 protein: CASRTGLGGYTF

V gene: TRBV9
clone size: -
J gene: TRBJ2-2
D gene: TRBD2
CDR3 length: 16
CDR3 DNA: TGTGCCAGCAGCAAGAGAAGCGGGGACGGCACCGGGGAGCTGTTTTTT
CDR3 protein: CASSKRSGDGTGELFF

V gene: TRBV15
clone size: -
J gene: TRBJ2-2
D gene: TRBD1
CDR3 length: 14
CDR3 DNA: TGTGCCACCAGCCGGGACAGTCAGGTCGGGGAGCTGTTTTTT
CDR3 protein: CATSRDSQVGELFF

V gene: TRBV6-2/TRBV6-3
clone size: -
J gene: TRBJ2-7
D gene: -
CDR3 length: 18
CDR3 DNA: TGTGCCAGCAGTTACTCCCCTTTTGGAGGGCGAGGCTCCTACGAGCAGTACTTC
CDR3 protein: CASSYSPFGGRGSYEQYF

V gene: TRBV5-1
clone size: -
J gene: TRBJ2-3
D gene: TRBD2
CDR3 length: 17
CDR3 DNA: TGCGCCAGCAGCCTGGGACTAGCGGGAGGGAGCACAGATACGCAGTATTTT
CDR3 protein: CASSLGLAGGSTDTQYF

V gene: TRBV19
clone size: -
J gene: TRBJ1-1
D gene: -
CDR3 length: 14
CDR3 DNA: TGTGCCAGCGCCTTGGGGGGTTGGAACACTGAAGCTTTCTTT
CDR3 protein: CASALGGWNTEAFF

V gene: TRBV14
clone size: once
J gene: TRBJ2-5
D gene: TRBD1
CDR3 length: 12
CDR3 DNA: TGTGCCAGCAGCCGAGACAGGGCTGCCCAGTACTTC
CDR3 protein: CASSRDRAAQYF

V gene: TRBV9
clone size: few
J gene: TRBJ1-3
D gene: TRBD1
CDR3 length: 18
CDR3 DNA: TGTGCCAGCAGAGGTGCTGAGTTCGGACAGGGACTAGGAAACACCATATATTTT
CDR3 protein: CASRGAEFGQGLGNTIYF

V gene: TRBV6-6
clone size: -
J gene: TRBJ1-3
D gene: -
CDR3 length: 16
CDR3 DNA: TGTGCCAGCAGTTACTCGGCCAGGGAAGGTGGAAACACCATATATTTT
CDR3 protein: CASSYSAREGGNTIYF

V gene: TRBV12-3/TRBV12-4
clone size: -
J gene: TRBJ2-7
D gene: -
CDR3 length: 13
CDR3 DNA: TGTGCCAGCAGTTTAGACAGCTCCTACGAGCAGTACTTC
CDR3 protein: CASSLDSSYEQYF

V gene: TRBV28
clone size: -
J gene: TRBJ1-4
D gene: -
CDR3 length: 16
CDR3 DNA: TGTGCCAGCAGCCTCTTGGAGGGGACAACTAATGAAAAACTGTTTTTT
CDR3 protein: CASSLLEGTTNEKLFF

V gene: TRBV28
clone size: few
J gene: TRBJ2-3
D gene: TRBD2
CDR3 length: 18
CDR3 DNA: TGTGCCAGCAGTTTAAATTTAGGACTAGCGGGAGATACAGATACGCAGTATTTT
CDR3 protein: CASSLNLGLAGDTDTQYF

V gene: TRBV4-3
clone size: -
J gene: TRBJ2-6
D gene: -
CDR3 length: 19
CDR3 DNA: TGCGCCAGCAGCCAAGGGTATTCAGGAACCCTCTCTGGGGCCAACGTCCTGACTTTC
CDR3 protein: CASSQGYSGTLSGANVLTF

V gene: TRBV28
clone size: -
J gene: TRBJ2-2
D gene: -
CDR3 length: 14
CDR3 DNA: TGTGCCAGCAGTTTCACTCTCACCACCGGGGAGCTGTTTTTT
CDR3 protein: CASSFTLTTGELFF

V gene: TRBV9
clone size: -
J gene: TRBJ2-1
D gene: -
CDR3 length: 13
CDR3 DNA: TGTGCCAGCTCACGACAGGTCAACAATGAGCAGTTCTTC
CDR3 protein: CASSRQVNNEQFF

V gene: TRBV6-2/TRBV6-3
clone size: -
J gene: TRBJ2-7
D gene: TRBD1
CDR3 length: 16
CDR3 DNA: TGTGCCAGCAGTTACTCGACAGGGTTTTACATTTCCGAGCAGTACTTC
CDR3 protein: CASSYSTGFYISEQYF

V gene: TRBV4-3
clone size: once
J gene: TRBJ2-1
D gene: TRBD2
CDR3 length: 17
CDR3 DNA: TGCGCCAGCAGCCAAGATGGACTAGCGATGAATGACAATGAGCAGTTCTTC
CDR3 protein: CASSQDGLAMNDNEQFF

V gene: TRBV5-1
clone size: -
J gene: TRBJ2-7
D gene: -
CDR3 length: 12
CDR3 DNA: TGCGCCAGCAGCTTGGACGAGTACGAGCAGTACTTC
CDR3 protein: CASSLDEYEQYF

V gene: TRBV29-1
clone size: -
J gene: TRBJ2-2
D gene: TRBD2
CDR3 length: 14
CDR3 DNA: TGCAGCGTGTTCGGGGGGGCGAACACCGGGGAGCTGTTTTTT
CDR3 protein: CSVFGGANTGELFF

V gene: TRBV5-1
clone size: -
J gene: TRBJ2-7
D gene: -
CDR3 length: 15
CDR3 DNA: TGCGCCAGCAGCTTGTTACCAGAATTGACCTACGAGCAGTACTTC
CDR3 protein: CASSLLPELTYEQYF

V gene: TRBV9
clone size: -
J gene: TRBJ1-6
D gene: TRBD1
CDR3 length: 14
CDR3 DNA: TGTGCCAGCAGCGTAGGAGGGGGCGATTCACCCCTCCACTTT
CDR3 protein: CASSVGGGDSPLHF

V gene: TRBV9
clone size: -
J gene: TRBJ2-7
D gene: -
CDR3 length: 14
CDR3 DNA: TGTGCCAGCAGCGTAGGTCTGTCCTCCTATGAGCAGTACTTC
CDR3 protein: CASSVGLSSYEQYF

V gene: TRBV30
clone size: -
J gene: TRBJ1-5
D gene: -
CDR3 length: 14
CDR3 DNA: TGTGCCTGGAGTGGTGGGCAGGGGAGTCAGCCCCAGCATTTT
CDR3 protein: CAWSGGQGSQPQHF

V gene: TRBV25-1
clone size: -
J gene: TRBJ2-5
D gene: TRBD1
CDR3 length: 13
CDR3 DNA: TGTGCCAGCAGGACAGGGGGTCAAGAGACCCAGTACTTC
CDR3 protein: CASRTGGQETQYF

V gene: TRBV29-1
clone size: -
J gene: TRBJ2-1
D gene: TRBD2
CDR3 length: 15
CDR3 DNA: TGCAGCGTTGATAGGCGTCTAGCGGCCTACAATGAGCAGTTCTTC
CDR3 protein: CSVDRRLAAYNEQFF

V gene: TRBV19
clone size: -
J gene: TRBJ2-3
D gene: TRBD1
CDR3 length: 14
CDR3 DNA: TGTGCCAGTAAAGGGACAGGGCATACAGATACGCAGTATTTT
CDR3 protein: CASKGTGHTDTQYF

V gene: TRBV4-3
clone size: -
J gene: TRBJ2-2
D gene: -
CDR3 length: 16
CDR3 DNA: TGCGCCAGCAGCCAAGGGTCTCGGGAGCAGGCCGGGGAGCTGTTTTTT
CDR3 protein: CASSQGSREQAGELFF

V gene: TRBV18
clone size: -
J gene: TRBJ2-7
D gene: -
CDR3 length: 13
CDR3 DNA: TGTGCCAGCTCACCAGCGACAGGCTACGAGCAGTACTTC
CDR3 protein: CASSPATGYEQYF

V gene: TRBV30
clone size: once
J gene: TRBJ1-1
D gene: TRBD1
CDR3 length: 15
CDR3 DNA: TGTGCCTGGTCCGAACAGGGGAAGGGGAGCACTGAAGCTTTCTTT
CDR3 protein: CAWSEQGKGSTEAFF

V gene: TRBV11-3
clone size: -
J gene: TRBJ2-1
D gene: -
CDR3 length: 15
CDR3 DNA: TGTGCCAGCAGCTCTGGGGCAGGGCCTGGCAATGAGCAGTTCTTC
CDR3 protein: CASSSGAGPGNEQFF

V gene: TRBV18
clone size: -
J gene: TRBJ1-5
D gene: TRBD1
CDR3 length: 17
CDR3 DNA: TGTGCCAGCTCACCGGAACCGGGACAGGGAAGGAGTCAGCCCCAGCATTTT
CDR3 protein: CASSPEPGQGRSQPQHF

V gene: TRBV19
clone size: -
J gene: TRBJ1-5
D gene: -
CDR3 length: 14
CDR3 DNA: TGTGCCAGTAGAGAAGAGTTGAGCAATCAGCCCCAGCATTTT
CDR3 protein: CASREELSNQPQHF

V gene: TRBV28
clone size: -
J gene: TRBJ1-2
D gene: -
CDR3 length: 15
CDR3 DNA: TGTGCCAGCAGTTGGGATGGGAGGACTAACTATGGCTACACCTTC
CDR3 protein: CASSWDGRTNYGYTF

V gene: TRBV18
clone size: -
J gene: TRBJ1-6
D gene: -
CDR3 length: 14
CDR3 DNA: TGTGCCAGCTCCCGGGACACTTATAATTCACCCCTCCACTTT
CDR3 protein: CASSRDTYNSPLHF

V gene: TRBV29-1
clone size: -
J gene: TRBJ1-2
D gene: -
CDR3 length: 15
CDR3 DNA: TGCAGCGTTGAAGGGCTTCTTGCGGGGGCGAGTGGCTACACCTTC
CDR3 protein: CSVEGLLAGASGYTF